The present entry profiles one T cell receptor beta chain with its context. Only a few counts were recorded for this clonotype. Its target antigen remains unknown. Base quality data are lacking; no much larger clone is found one base away. Receptor amplification or capture employed 5' RACE. Sequencing relied on an Illumina HiSeq 2000. A universal primer binding site was introduced by template switching, and a unique molecular identifier was present in the final cDNA, enabling accurate counting of TCR cDNA molecules. Specific primers in the conserved constant-segment region were used to synthesize first-strand cDNA for TCR alpha and beta chains. To control for contamination, every cDNA library was double barcoded, receiving both a SMART-Mk sample barcode and Illumina barcodes. TruSeq adapter sequences along with Illumina sample barcodes were introduced in two successive PCR steps. Sequencing of the TCR alpha and beta cDNA libraries was done on the Illumina HiSeq platform using custom primers. The authors' pipeline ran thus. MiGEC was used to process raw reads and extract unique molecular identifiers, and MiXCR was used to find CDR3 positions. For each individual, recombination models were inferred using an EM algorithm with the repgenHMM and IGoR tools. Shared clonotypes were analyzed with the tcR package in R, and sharing was normalized by the product of cloneset sizes. To study raw recombination without the effects of thymic and clonal selection, out-of-frame nonproductive sequences were analyzed. TCRdb redid the processing of the public reads, applying fastp at Q25 and MiXCR, and retained in-frame beta chains. Rows are unified per CDR3 protein, each entry keeping the most common DNA and genes. Here the V and J calls rest on TCRdb's processing, not on the authors' analysis. For this sample there are hundreds of thousands of distinct CDR3 sequences; 18% appear just once. Around 13% of the sample comes from the top ten.

Trimming at the junction amounts to 2 bases on V and 6 bases on J, and the germline ends lie 3 bases apart. From cysteine to phenylalanine, the CDR3 is 11 amino acids long. The DNA shown is the 33-base CDR3, in frame from base 1. CDR1 and CDR2, per the germline V gene, are KGHDR and SFDVKD. The data derive from a study of identical twins (dated by TCRdb to 2016 to 2017). Regarding the research as a whole: TCR alpha and beta repertoires from monozygotic twins, unrelated adults of various ages and cord blood were deep-sequenced to test whether fetal clonotypes persist. To rule out contamination, replicate twin experiments were performed at different times with different library preparation protocols. General findings and caveats noted by the study authors: Because the same donors could not be followed over many years, the conclusions relied on cross-sectional statistical analysis. Fewer insertions were carried by abundant cord blood beta clonotypes; a weaker similar trend was observed in young adult naive repertoires, while no such trend was observed in memory repertoires. A weaker excess of twin sharing was found in beta out-of-frame sequences because the signal-to-noise ratio was lowered by fewer shared sequences. In monozygotic twins, recombination models systematically underestimated out-of-frame TCR alpha sharing, but the models matched the sharing seen between unrelated individuals. Compared with coincidental sharing between unrelated individuals, an excess of low generation-probability sequences was observed among out-of-frame TCR alpha sequences shared between twins. Zero-insertion analyses could be partly confounded by invariant T cells such as MAIT and iNKT, though diverse VJ usage argued against such confounding for most clonotypes.

Every donor was a healthy Caucasian. The twin cohort comprised three pairs of female monozygotic twins, all aged roughly 18 to 30 years. RNA for TCR libraries was isolated from peripheral blood mononuclear cells. This sample also appeared in a second study, on T cells expressing NK-cell markers. The second study's paper adds: Three sorted T-cell subsets (CD3+CD56+NKG2C+, CD3+CD56+NKG2C- and CD3+CD56-NKG2C+) from several donors had their TCR beta-chain repertoires profiled. Of the eight sequenced donors, seven were found to be HCMV-seropositive and one was found to be HCMV-seronegative. In several experiments an anti-gammadeltaTCR antibody was added to restrict sorting to alphabetaTCR-expressing T cells. In several donors, the dominant CD3+CD56+NKG2C+ clonotypes were found to rank among the top 10 CD8+ clonotypes and to make up roughly 1.0-8% of CD8+ T cells. Those dominant clonotypes were again the most abundant among CD3+CD56-NKG2C+ cells in a few donors, at 28.3-60.1%. Whether the expanded NKG2C-expressing T cell clones were specific for HCMV antigens remained unclear. All eight donors whose samples were sequenced were randomly selected healthy volunteers, three of them men and five women. To determine HCMV serostatus, a commercial ELISA kit was used to detect HCMV-specific IgG in serum. For five or six donors, unsorted PBMC were also used to sequence bulk peripheral blood T-cell repertoires. MIGEC was used to demultiplex reads and group reads by UMI, and MiTCR was used to assemble and quantify clonotypes. Only TCR cDNA sequences supported by at least two reads were kept to exclude erroneous sequences. The tcR package was used for downstream repertoire analysis, with clonotypes matched between fractions based on CDR3 nucleotide sequence plus V segment. Antigen specificity was annotated against VDJdb with VDJmatch, allowing one amino acid substitution in CDR3.

The V and J genes are TRBV24-1 and TRBJ2-5, with the D segment identity uncertain. The sequencing input was PBMCs. This clonotype was obtained from a woman in her late teens or twenties in good health. This receptor carries the CDR3 CATSDSKTQYF. The nucleotides read TGTGCCACCAGTGATTCGAAGACCCAGTACTTC.